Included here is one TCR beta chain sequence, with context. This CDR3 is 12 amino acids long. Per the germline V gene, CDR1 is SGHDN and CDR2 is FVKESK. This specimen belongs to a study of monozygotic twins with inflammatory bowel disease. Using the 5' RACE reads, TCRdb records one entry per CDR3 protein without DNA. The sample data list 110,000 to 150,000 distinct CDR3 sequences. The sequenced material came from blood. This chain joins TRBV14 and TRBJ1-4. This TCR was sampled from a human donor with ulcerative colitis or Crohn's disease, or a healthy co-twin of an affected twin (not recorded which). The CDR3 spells CASSQDRGKPFF.